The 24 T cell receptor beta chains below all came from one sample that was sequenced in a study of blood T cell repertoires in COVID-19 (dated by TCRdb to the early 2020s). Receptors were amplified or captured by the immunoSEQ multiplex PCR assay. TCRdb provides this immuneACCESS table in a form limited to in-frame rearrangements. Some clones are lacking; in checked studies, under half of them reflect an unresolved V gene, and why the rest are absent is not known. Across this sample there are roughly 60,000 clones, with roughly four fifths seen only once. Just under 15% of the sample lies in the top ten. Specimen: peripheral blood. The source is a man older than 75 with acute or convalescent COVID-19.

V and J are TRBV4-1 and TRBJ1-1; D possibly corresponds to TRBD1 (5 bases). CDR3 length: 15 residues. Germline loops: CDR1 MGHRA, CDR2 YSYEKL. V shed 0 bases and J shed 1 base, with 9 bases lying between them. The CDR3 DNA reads TGCGCCAGCAGCCAAGACGTTCAGGGGAACACTGAAGCTTTCTTT. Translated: CASSQDVQGNTEAFF.

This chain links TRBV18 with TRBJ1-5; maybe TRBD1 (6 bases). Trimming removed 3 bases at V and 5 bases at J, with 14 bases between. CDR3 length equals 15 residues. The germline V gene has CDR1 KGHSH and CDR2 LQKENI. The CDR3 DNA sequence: TGTGCCAGCTCACCTTTTAACAGGGATTATCAGCCCCAGCATTTT. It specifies CASSPFNRDYQPQHF.

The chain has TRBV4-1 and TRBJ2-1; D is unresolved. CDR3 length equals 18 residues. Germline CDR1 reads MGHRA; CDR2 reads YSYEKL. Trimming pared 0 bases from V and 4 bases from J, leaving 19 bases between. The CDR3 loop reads CASSQDRQASIGYNEQFF. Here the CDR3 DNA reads TGCGCCAGCAGCCAAGATCGCCAGGCTTCGATTGGATACAATGAGCAGTTCTTC.

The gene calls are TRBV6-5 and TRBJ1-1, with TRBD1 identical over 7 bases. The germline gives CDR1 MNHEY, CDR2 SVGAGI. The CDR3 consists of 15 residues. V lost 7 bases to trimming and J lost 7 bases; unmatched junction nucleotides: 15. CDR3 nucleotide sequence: TGTGCCAGCACCTCACCCGACAGGGCCTTGAGTGAAGCTTTCTTT. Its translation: CASTSPDRALSEAFF.

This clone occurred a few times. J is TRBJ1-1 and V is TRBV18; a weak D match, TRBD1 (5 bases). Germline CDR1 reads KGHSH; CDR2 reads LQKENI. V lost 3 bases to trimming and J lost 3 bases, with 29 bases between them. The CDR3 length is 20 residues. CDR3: CASSPLTRLGQGYRDTEAFF. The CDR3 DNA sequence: TGTGCCAGCTCACCCCTTACACGACTAGGCCAGGGATATCGGGACACTGAAGCTTTCTTT.

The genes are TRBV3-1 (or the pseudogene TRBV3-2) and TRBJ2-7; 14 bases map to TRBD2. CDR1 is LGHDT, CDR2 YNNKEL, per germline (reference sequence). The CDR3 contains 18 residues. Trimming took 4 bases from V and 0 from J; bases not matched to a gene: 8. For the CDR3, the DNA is TGTGCCAGCAGCCCCAGGGGACTAGCGGGGGTTAGCTCCTACGAGCAGTACTTC. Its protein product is CASSPRGLAGVSSYEQYF.

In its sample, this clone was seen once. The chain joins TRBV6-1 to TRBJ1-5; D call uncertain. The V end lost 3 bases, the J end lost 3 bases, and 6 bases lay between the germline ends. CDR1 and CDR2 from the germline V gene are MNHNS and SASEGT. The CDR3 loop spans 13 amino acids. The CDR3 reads CASSDTVNQPQHF. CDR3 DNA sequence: TGTGCCAGCAGTGATACAGTCAATCAGCCCCAGCATTTT.

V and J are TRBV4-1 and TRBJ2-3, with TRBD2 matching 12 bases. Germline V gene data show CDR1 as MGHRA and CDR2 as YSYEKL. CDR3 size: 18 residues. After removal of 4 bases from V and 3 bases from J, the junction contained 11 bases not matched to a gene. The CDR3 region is CASSLSGTSGSVTDTQYF. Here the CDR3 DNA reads TGCGCCAGCAGCCTTTCCGGGACTAGCGGGTCTGTAACAGATACGCAGTATTTT.

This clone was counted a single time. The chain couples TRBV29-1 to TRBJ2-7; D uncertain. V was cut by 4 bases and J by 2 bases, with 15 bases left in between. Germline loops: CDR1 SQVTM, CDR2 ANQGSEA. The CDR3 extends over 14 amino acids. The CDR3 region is CSVGFAQAPYEQYF. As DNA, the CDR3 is TGCAGCGTTGGATTCGCGCAGGCCCCCTACGAGCAGTACTTC.

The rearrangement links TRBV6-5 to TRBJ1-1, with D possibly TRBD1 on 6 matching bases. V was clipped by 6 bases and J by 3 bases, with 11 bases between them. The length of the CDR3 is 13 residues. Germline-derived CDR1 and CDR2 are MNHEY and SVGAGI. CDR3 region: CASSLQGDTEAFF. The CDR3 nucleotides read TGTGCCAGCAGCTTACAGGGAGACACTGAAGCTTTCTTT.

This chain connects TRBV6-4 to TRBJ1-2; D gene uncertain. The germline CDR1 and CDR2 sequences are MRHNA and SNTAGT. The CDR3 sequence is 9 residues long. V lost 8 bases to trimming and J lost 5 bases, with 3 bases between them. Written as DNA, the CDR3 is TGTGCCAGCCTATATGGCTACACCTTC. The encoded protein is CASLYGYTF.

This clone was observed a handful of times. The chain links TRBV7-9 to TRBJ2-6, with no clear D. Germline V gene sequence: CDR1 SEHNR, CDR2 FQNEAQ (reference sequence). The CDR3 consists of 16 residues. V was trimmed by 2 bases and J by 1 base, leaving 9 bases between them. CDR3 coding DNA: TGTGCCAGCAGCTTATTTACACAGTCTGGGGCCAACGTCCTGACTTTC. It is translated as CASSLFTQSGANVLTF.

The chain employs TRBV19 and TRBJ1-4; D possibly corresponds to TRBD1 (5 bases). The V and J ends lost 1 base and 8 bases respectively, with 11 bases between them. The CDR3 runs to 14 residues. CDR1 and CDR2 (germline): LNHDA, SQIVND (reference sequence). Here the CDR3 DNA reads TGTGCCAGTAGTATAGCGGCGGGGACCGAAAAACTGTTTTTT. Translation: CASSIAAGTEKLFF.

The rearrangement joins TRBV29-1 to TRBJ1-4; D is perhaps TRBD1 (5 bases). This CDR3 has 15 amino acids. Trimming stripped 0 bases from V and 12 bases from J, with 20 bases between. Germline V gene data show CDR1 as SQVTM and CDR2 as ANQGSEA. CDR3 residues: CSVEDGARSGTELFF. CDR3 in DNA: TGCAGCGTTGAAGATGGAGCTCGCTCCGGGACTGAACTGTTTTTT.

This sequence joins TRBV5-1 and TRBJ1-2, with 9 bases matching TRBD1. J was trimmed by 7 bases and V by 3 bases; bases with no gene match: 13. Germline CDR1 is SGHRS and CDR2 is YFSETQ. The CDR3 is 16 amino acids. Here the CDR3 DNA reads TGCGCCAGCAGCTATGAAACGGGACAGGGTTTAGGTGGCTACACCTTC. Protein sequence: CASSYETGQGLGGYTF.

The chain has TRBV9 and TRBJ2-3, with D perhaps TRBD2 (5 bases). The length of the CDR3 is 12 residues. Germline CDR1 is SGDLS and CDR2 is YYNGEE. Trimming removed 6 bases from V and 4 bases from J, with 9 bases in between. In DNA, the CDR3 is TGTGCCAGCACACTAGTTGCAGATACGCAGTATTTT. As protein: CASTLVADTQYF.

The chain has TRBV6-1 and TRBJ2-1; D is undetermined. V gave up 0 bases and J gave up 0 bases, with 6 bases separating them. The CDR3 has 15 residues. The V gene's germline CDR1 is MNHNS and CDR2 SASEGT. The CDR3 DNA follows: TGTGCCAGCAGTGAAGCGGGCCGCTCCTACAATGAGCAGTTCTTC. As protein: CASSEAGRSYNEQFF.

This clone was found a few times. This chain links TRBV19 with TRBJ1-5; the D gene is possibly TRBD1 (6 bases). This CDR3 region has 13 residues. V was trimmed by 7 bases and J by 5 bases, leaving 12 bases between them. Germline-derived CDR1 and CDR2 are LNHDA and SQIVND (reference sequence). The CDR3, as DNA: TGTGCCAGTACCCAGGGGAATCATCAGCCCCAGCATTTT. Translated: CASTQGNHQPQHF.

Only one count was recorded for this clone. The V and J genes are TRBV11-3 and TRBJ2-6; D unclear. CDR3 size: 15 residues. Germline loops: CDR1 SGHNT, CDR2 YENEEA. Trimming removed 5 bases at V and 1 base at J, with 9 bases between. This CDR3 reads CASSIVNSGANVLTF. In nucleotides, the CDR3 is TGTGCCAGCAGCATAGTCAATTCTGGGGCCAACGTCCTGACTTTC.

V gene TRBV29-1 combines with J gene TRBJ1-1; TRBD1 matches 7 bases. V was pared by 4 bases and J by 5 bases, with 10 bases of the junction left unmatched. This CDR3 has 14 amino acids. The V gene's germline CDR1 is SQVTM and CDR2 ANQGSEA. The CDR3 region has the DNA TGCAGCGTTGTCCTCGGACAGGAGGGAACTGAAGCTTTCTTT. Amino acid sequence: CSVVLGQEGTEAFF.

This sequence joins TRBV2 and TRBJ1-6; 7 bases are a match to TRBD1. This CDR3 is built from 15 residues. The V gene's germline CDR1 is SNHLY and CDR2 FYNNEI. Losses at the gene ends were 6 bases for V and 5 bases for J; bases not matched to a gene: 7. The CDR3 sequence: CASRPGQRDNSPLHF. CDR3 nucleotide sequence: TGTGCCAGCAGACCGGGACAGAGGGATAATTCACCCCTCCACTTT.

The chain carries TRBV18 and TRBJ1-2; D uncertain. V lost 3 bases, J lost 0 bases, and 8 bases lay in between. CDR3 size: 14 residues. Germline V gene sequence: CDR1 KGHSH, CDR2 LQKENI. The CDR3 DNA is TGTGCCAGCTCACCTACAGAGACTAACTATGGCTACACCTTC. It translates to CASSPTETNYGYTF.

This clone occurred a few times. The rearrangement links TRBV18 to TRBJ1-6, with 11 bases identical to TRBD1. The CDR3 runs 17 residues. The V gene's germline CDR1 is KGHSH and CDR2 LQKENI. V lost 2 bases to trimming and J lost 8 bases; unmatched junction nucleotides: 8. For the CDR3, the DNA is TGTGCCAGCTCACCAGGGGTAGGACAGGGGGCGGATTCACCCCTCCACTTT. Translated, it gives CASSPGVGQGADSPLHF.

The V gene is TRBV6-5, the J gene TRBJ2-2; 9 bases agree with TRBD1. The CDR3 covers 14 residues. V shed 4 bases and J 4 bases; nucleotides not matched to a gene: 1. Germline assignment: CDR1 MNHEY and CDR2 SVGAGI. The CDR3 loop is CASSLTGGTGELFF. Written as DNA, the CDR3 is TGTGCCAGCAGTTTGACAGGGGGCACCGGGGAGCTGTTTTTT.